The clone carrying this T cell receptor (beta chain) was recorded a few times. Its specificity is unknown. The V and J ends lost 3 bases and 4 bases respectively, with 17 bases between them. Germline V lookup: CDR1 LNHDA, CDR2 SQIVND (reference sequence). The CDR3 sequence is 16 residues long. This record belongs to a study of beta chain features in type 1 diabetes. Investigators reverse transcribed all isolated RNA, so they sequenced expressed TCRB transcripts. About 3.5 million reads, on average, came from each naive, central memory and regulatory T cell sample. The data were produced by immunoSEQ multiplex PCR, yet TCRdb's version contains in-frame clones alone and is incomplete. In the table there are approximately 37,000 clones, about half of which are singletons. Study observations and caveats: At VDJ recombination sites, type 1 diabetes patients had fewer insertions and more deleted nucleotides. TCRB CDR3s were moderately but significantly shorter in Type 1 diabetes patients in all four CD4+ subsets.

The chain combines TRBV19 with TRBJ2-3; tentatively, D is TRBD1 (5 bases). The source material was central memory CD4+ T cells from blood. The TCR comes from a woman between 18 and 30 years old in good health. The DNA for the CDR3 is TGTGCCAGTAGTATCTCGACAGCCCCGGGCCCAGATACGCAGTATTTT. Translating gives CASSISTAPGPDTQYF.